This T cell receptor beta chain was recorded in a study of T cell repertoires in cytomegalovirus infection. Across the whole study: Use of recently identified HLA-C-restricted and well-studied HLA-B-restricted CMV epitopes was part of the study.

For this clonotype: Its cognate antigen is unknown.

CDR3 size: 17 residues. Trimming cost V 6 bases and J 5 bases; bases outside gene matches: 10. The germline V gene encodes CDR1 MGHRA and CDR2 YSYEKL. TCRdb re-called the reads through MiXCR, storing one row per CDR3 protein. The table has a few hundred thousand distinct CDR3 sequences, 42% seen once. The material sequenced was cultured PBMCs, taken from culture after CMV antigen stimulation. This TCR was sampled from a human donor in good health (CMV status not recorded). Some clones in this sample may be carry-over from other donors' samples. The chain recombines TRBV4-1 with TRBJ2-1, with 13 bases matching TRBD2. The CDR3 DNA reads TGCGCCAGCAGGGGTTGGGGGACTAGCGGGGCGGACAATGAGCAGTTCTTC. It is translated as CASRGWGTSGADNEQFF.